The source of this TCR beta chain is a study of CD8 T cells in Susac syndrome. The germline V and J ends were trimmed by 1 base and 4 bases, with 13 bases remaining between them. This CDR3 region has 14 residues. Germline V CDR1 and CDR2: GTSNPN, SVGIG (reference sequence). Regarding the study as a whole: The study recognized that the number of individuals in its TCR sequencing and HLA analysis was relatively small.

The authors carried out high-throughput sequencing of TCR beta. They applied it to CD8+ and CD4+ T cells obtained from blood. TEMRA cells were FACS-enriched, while CD8+ and CD4+ T cells were negatively isolated. On this clonotype itself: Antigen unknown.

When the RNA was reverse transcribed, random hexamers were used with an input of roughly 0.45 to 1 ug. By means of immunoSEQ multiplex PCR, TCR beta CDR3 spanning 54 Vbeta and 13 Jbeta underwent amplification. TCRdb redid the calling of the immunoSEQ multiplex PCR reads with MiXCR, one entry per CDR3 protein. The sample gives 150,000 to 250,000 distinct CDR3 sequences, about 95% of which show up once; around 0.085% is in the top ten. The J gene is TRBJ1-1, the V gene TRBV30; D is possibly TRBD1 (6 bases). Sequencing was performed on CD4+ T cells from PBMCs. The receptor comes from a human donor with multiple sclerosis. The CDR3 loop is CAWSATGLGTEAFF. The CDR3 bases are TGTGCCTGGAGTGCCACAGGGTTGGGCACTGAAGCTTTCTTT.